This TCR beta chain is drawn from a study of blood T cell repertoires in COVID-19. Study as a whole: PBMCs, B-cell-depleted T cells, or T cells were the source of the cDNA or gDNA that made up the material.

V shed 4 bases and J shed 3 bases, with 13 bases lying between them. Germline CDR1 and CDR2: SGDLS and YYNGEE. This CDR3 is built from 14 residues. Authors' analysis steps: Quantification of nucleated cells was approximated via reference gene primer amplification. Sequenced by immunoSEQ multiplex PCR; TCRdb stores in-frame clones only, minus some. The V and J calls and the clone size are those of that table, but D and trimming were determined from the DNA. The table includes about 300,000 clones, around 88% detected once. The sequence was collected from a woman in her twenties or thirties who had recovered from COVID-19. The sequenced sample was peripheral blood. The chain joins TRBV9 to TRBJ1-2; D is unclear. The CDR3 loop reads CASSLEGRDYGYTF. The CDR3 region has the DNA TGTGCCAGCAGCCTGGAGGGTAGAGACTATGGCTACACCTTC.